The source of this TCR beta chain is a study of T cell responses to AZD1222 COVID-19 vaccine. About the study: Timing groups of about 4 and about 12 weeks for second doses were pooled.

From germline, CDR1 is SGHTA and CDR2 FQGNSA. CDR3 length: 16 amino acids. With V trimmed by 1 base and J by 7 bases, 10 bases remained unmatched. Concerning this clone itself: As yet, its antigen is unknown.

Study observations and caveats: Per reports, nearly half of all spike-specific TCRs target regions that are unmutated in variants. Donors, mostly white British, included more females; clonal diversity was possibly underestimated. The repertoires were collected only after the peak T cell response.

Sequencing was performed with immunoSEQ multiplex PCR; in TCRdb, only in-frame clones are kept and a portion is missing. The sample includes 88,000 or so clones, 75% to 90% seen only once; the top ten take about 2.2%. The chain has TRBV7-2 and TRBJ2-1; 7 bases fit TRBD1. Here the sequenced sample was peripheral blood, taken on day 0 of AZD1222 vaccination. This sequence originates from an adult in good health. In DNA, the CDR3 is TGTGCCAGCAGCTTAGATACCGGGACAGTGTGGAATGAGCAGTTCTTC. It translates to CASSLDTGTVWNEQFF.